Here is one T cell receptor (beta chain) with its context. Some clones are missing from TCRdb's copy, which holds only in-frame ones; the method was immunoSEQ multiplex PCR. Among over 250,000 clones, 75% to 90% were seen once, and the ten largest hold around 2%. This CDR3 contains 12 residues. V shed 6 bases, J shed 8 bases, and the junction held 3 bases outside the gene matches. The germline V gene has CDR1 KGHSH and CDR2 LQKENI. This entry is derived from a study of blood T cell repertoires in COVID-19. Study background: PBMCs, B-cell-depleted T cells, or T cells were the source of the cDNA or gDNA that made up the material.

Sequences were obtained from peripheral blood. The receptor was derived from a man aged 50-59 years with acute or convalescent COVID-19. The V gene is TRBV18, the J gene TRBJ1-4; 7 nucleotides line up with TRBD1. The CDR3: CASSRQGEKLFF. CDR3 sequence (DNA): TGTGCCAGCTCCCGACAGGGAGAAAAACTGTTTTTT.